Sequencing of this TCR beta chain was carried out in a study of cytotoxic CD8 clonotypes in ibrutinib-treated CLL. Libraries were prepared by immunoSEQ multiplex PCR; TCRdb keeps only in-frame clonotypes and omits some of them. Counted here are approximately 48,000 clones, approximately 50% occurring once; the ten biggest clones make up over 25%. The V segment lost 2 bases and the J segment 2 bases; nucleotides outside the gene matches: 6. Germline loops: CDR1 PRHDT, CDR2 FYEKMQ (reference sequence). CDR3 length equals 16 residues. This material consisted of PBMCs, taken after 12 months of ibrutinib treatment. This sequence was found in a human donor with chronic lymphocytic leukemia. This sequence joins TRBV13 and TRBJ2-3, with 8 positions matching TRBD2. CDR3: CASSLRLAGSTDTQYF. The CDR3 DNA reads TGTGCCAGCAGCTTAAGGCTAGCGGGCTCCACAGATACGCAGTATTTT.